Listed below are T cell receptor beta chains from one sample, sequenced in a study of shared clonotypes between healthy human individuals. The method was immunoSEQ multiplex PCR; TCRdb's version includes in-frame clones alone and lacks a portion of them. The sample holds under 2,500,000 clones, almost 96% seen once. Material: naive CD4+ T cells sorted from blood. The source is a man between 18 and 35 years old in good health. Both conserved end residues are part of each CDR3. A D gene is named only where the DNA matches it firmly. The size of a clone is reported for some rows only, either as once, few or many, or as a class for expanded clones.

TRBJ2-5 | TRBD2 | - | TRBV6-1 | CASRGSGGRETQYF | TGTGCCAGCAGAGGTTCGGGAGGACGGGAGACCCAGTACTTC
TRBJ2-3 | - | - | TRBV11-3 | CASSLDRYSTDTQYF | TGTGCCAGCAGCCTCGACAGATACAGCACAGATACGCAGTATTTT
TRBJ2-5 | - | - | TRBV7-2 | CASSLGVTETQYF | TGTGCCAGCAGCTTGGGAGTTACGGAGACCCAGTACTTC
TRBJ2-1 | - | once | TRBV5-1 | CASSLAVGEVLYEQFF | TGCGCCAGCAGCTTGGCCGTGGGGGAGGTTCTTTATGAGCAGTTCTTC
TRBJ2-7 | TRBD1 | - | TRBV19 | CASSTDRAPTEQYF | TGTGCCAGTAGTACCGACAGGGCCCCAACCGAGCAGTACTTC
TRBJ2-3 | TRBD2 | - | TRBV11-2 | CASSLRGASGRRTDTQYF | TGTGCCAGCAGTCTGCGGGGGGCTAGCGGGAGGAGAACAGATACGCAGTATTTT
TRBJ1-1 | - | - | TRBV30 | CAWSVLGTEAFF | TGTGCCTGGAGTGTACTGGGAACTGAAGCTTTCTTT
TRBJ2-3 | TRBD1 | once | TRBV30 | CAWSVTSWAVRQGRDTQYF | TGTGCCTGGAGTGTAACCTCCTGGGCCGTCCGACAGGGGAGGGATACGCAGTATTTT
TRBJ2-7 | - | - | TRBV5-1 | CASSLGQIYYEQYF | TGCGCCAGCAGCCTAGGACAGATATACTACGAGCAGTACTTC
TRBJ2-1 | - | - | TRBV5-1 | CASSLGSYNEQFF | TGCGCCAGCAGCTTGGGCAGCTACAATGAGCAGTTCTTC
TRBJ2-1 | - | - | TRBV6-5 | CASSRRAQGYNEQFF | TGTGCCAGCAGTCGGAGGGCCCAGGGATACAATGAGCAGTTCTTC
TRBJ2-5 | TRBD2 | - | TRBV5-1 | CASSLVWTSGGQETQYF | TGCGCCAGCAGCTTGGTTTGGACTAGCGGGGGCCAAGAGACCCAGTACTTC
TRBJ1-1 | TRBD1 | - | TRBV5-1 | CASSWRGQGNTEAFF | TGCGCCAGCAGCTGGAGGGGACAGGGGAACACTGAAGCTTTCTTT
TRBJ1-3 | - | once | TRBV30 | CAWSVPMGNTIYF | TGTGCCTGGAGTGTACCTATGGGAAACACCATATATTTT
TRBJ2-7 | - | few | TRBV21-1 | CATIGTGTYEQYF | TGTGCCACTATCGGGACAGGGACATACGAGCAGTACTTC
TRBJ2-2 | - | - | TRBV10-3 | CAISGRVEAGELFF | TGTGCCATCAGTGGACGGGTAGAGGCCGGGGAGCTGTTTTTT
TRBJ1-4 | TRBD1 | - | TRBV2 | CASSADRGWKLFF | TGTGCCAGCAGTGCCGACAGGGGCTGGAAACTGTTTTTT
TRBJ1-5 | - | - | TRBV10-3 | CAISDGGGMGTQHF | TGTGCCATCAGTGACGGAGGGGGGATGGGGACCCAGCATTTT
TRBJ2-5 | - | once | TRBV5-1 | CASRGTPGETQYF | TGCGCCAGCAGGGGAACTCCGGGAGAGACCCAGTACTTC
TRBJ1-3 | - | - | TRBV18 | CASSLTLLDSGNTIYF | TGTGCCAGCTCACTAACACTACTTGACTCTGGAAACACCATATATTTT
TRBJ1-4 | - | - | TRBV15 | CATSKDGRNEKLFF | TGTGCCACCAGTAAGGACGGCCGTAATGAAAAACTGTTTTTT
TRBJ2-7 | - | - | TRBV25-1 | CASRVTGTYEQYF | TGTGCCAGCAGGGTTACGGGGACTTACGAGCAGTACTTC
TRBJ2-1 | TRBD1 | - | TRBV10-3 | CAISESGQGEGEQFF | TGTGCCATCAGTGAGTCGGGACAGGGAGAGGGTGAGCAGTTCTTC
TRBJ1-4 | - | - | TRBV2 | CASSEETQVLFF | TGTGCCAGCAGTGAGGAAACACAGGTGTTGTTTTTT
TRBJ2-1 | TRBD1 | - | TRBV6-5 | CASSQGTGIEFF | TGTGCCAGCAGTCAAGGGACAGGCATTGAGTTCTTC
TRBJ2-7 | TRBD1 | - | TRBV28 | CASSPQTGYSEQYF | TGTGCCAGCAGCCCCCAGACAGGGTATTCCGAGCAGTACTTC
TRBJ1-2 | - | - | TRBV7-9 | CASSLFLGAYGYTF | TGTGCCAGCAGCTTATTTCTGGGGGCCTATGGCTACACCTTC
TRBJ1-1 | - | - | TRBV19 | CASSIAALPVTEAFF | TGTGCCAGTAGTATAGCAGCGCTGCCGGTAACTGAAGCTTTCTTT
TRBJ1-4 | - | - | TRBV7-8 | CASSLGTVGNEKLFF | TGTGCCAGCAGCTTAGGGACGGTGGGGAATGAAAAACTGTTTTTT
TRBJ2-3 | - | - | TRBV5-6 | CASSLGRIDTQYF | TGTGCCAGCAGCCTCGGCCGGATCGATACGCAGTATTTT
TRBJ2-5 | - | - | TRBV2 | CARVDSHETQYF | TGTGCCAGGGTTGACTCCCACGAGACCCAGTACTTC
TRBJ2-1 | - | - | TRBV9 | CASGRQVENEQFF | TGTGCCAGCGGCCGACAGGTTGAAAATGAGCAGTTCTTC
TRBJ2-5 | TRBD2 | - | TRBV11-2 | CASSLYAGVETQYF | TGTGCCAGCAGCTTATATGCGGGGGTAGAGACCCAGTACTTC
TRBJ2-7 | TRBD1 | - | TRBV30 | CAWTRDSYEQYF | TGTGCCTGGACCCGGGACAGCTACGAGCAGTACTTC
TRBJ2-7 | TRBD1 | - | TRBV11-2 | CASSPGQGVGEQYF | TGTGCCAGCAGCCCGGGACAGGGGGTGGGGGAGCAGTACTTC
TRBJ2-5 | TRBD2 | once | TRBV25-1 | CASSELGAREGETQYF | TGTGCCAGCAGTGAACTCGGGGCCAGGGAGGGGGAGACCCAGTACTTC
TRBJ1-1 | - | - | TRBV30 | CAWSVGGITEAFF | TGTGCCTGGAGTGTAGGTGGAATCACTGAAGCTTTCTTT
TRBJ1-6 | - | - | TRBV19 | CASSIDLNPAFNNSPLHF | TGTGCCAGTAGTATAGATCTTAATCCAGCCTTCAATAATTCACCCCTCCACTTT
TRBJ1-1 | - | - | TRBV6-6 | CASTYTETEAFF | TGTGCCAGCACCTACACCGAGACTGAAGCTTTCTTT
TRBJ2-7 | - | - | TRBV28 | CASSTVEGSWEQYF | TGTGCCAGCAGTACTGTCGAAGGGTCTTGGGAGCAGTACTTC
TRBJ2-5 | - | - | TRBV11-3 | CASSLDAGNQETQYF | TGTGCCAGCAGCTTAGACGCGGGGAACCAAGAGACCCAGTACTTC
TRBJ2-4 | - | - | TRBV25-1 | CASSSTELAKNIQYF | TGTGCCAGCAGTTCGACAGAGTTAGCCAAAAACATTCAGTACTTC
TRBJ2-2 | - | - | TRBV6-5 | CASKMRSTGELFF | TGTGCCAGCAAAATGAGGAGCACCGGGGAGCTGTTTTTT
TRBJ2-1 | - | - | TRBV4-2 | CASSQEGSRFNEQFF | TGTGCCAGCAGCCAAGAGGGGTCTAGATTCAATGAGCAGTTCTTC
TRBJ2-1 | TRBD2 | - | TRBV6-1 | CASRRLAGGRDEQFF | TGTGCCAGCCGGAGACTAGCGGGAGGGCGGGATGAGCAGTTCTTC
TRBJ1-3 | - | once | TRBV6-5 | CASSLEGSPGNTIYF | TGTGCCAGCAGTTTGGAGGGCTCCCCTGGAAACACCATATATTTT
TRBJ2-1 | - | - | TRBV11-1 | CASSFLGDEQFF | TGTGCCAGCAGCTTCTTAGGAGATGAGCAGTTCTTC
TRBJ1-4 | - | - | TRBV4-1 | CASSQDGTINEKLFF | TGCGCCAGCAGCCAAGATGGCACTATTAATGAAAAACTGTTTTTT
TRBJ2-2 | - | - | TRBV6-5 | CASRSGDTGELFF | TGTGCCAGCAGAAGTGGAGATACCGGGGAGCTGTTTTTT
TRBJ1-6 | TRBD1 | - | TRBV5-1 | CASTSGTGSYNSPLHF | TGCGCCAGCACCTCCGGGACAGGGTCCTATAATTCACCCCTCCACTTT
TRBJ2-3 | - | - | TRBV7-3 | CASRNTGAPSHTQYF | TGTGCCAGCAGGAACACGGGGGCCCCATCCCATACGCAGTATTTT
TRBJ1-2 | - | - | TRBV6-1 | CASSEAGGFTQWNYGYTF | TGTGCCAGCAGTGAAGCAGGGGGATTCACGCAGTGGAACTATGGCTACACCTTC
TRBJ2-7 | - | - | TRBV18 | CASSPESYEQYF | TGTGCCAGCTCACCAGAGTCCTACGAGCAGTACTTC
TRBJ2-7 | TRBD2 | - | TRBV6-6 | CASSNSGAAKREQYF | TGTGCCAGCAGCAATAGCGGGGCCGCAAAGAGGGAGCAGTACTTC
TRBJ2-7 | - | - | TRBV4-1 | CASSQDHAGRAYEQYF | TGCGCCAGCAGCCAAGATCACGCGGGAAGGGCTTACGAGCAGTACTTC
TRBJ2-7 | - | - | TRBV28 | CASSPQGSYEQYF | TGTGCCAGCAGTCCCCAAGGCAGCTACGAGCAGTACTTC
TRBJ1-5 | - | - | TRBV5-6 | CASSLFRSDQPQHF | TGTGCCAGCAGCTTGTTCCGGAGTGATCAGCCCCAGCATTTT
TRBJ2-2 | - | - | TRBV30 | CAWGKVKGAGELFF | TGTGCCTGGGGAAAGGTAAAGGGTGCCGGGGAGCTGTTTTTT
TRBJ1-4 | - | - | TRBV27 | CASSLVRTNEKLFF | TGTGCCAGCAGTTTAGTCAGAACTAATGAAAAACTGTTTTTT
TRBJ2-5 | TRBD2 | once | TRBV7-2 | CASSPGLAGGQETQYF | TGTGCCAGCAGCCCAGGACTAGCGGGGGGACAAGAGACCCAGTACTTC